The clone carrying this TCR beta chain was recorded many times. This sample is part of a study of T-cell memory formation after mild COVID-19. Germline CDR1 reads SQVTM; CDR2 reads ANQGSEA. Trimming left V 4 bases short and J 0 bases short, with 9 bases between. CDR3 length: 13 amino acids. From the 5' RACE reads, TCRdb called clonotypes with MiXCR, one entry per CDR3 protein. The sample carries under 350,000 distinct CDR3 sequences, around 15% recorded once. This clonotype originated in a young man who had mild COVID-19 (a few samples of this study predate the infection). Cell type and time point are not known. The sequencing input was PBMCs or a T cell subset sorted from them (not recorded which). The chain recombines TRBV29-1 with TRBJ1-1; D remains unclear. The CDR3 here is CSVAFLVNTEAFF. The CDR3 coding sequence is TGCAGCGTTGCCTTCCTTGTGAACACTGAAGCTTTCTTT. The entire variable domain, with the rest obtained from reference TRBV29-1 and TRBJ1-1, is as follows: SAVISQKPSRDICQRGTSLTIQCQVDSQVTMMFWYRQQPGQSLTLIATANQGSEATYESGFVIDKFPISRPNLTFSTLTVSNMSPEDSSIYLCSVAFLVNTEAFFGQGTRLTVV.